This TCR beta chain was captured in a study of blood T cell repertoires in COVID-19. Study-wide background: PBMCs, B-cell-depleted T cells, or T cells were the source of the cDNA or gDNA that made up the material.

Per the study methods: Reference gene primer amplification gave estimated nucleated cell counts. Method: immunoSEQ multiplex PCR; TCRdb's copy keeps in-frame clones and lacks some. From that table come the V and J calls and clone size; the DNA was used to work out D and trimming. Of roughly 190,000 clones listed, 82% are singletons. Participants spanned ages about 18 to 100 years and resided in 20 to 30 US areas. CDR3 size: 15 residues. CDR1 and CDR2 (germline): MDHEN, SYDVKM. Losses at the gene ends were 2 bases for V and 6 bases for J; bases not matched to a gene: 3. J is TRBJ1-5 and V is TRBV28; 11 bases fit TRBD1. The receptor comes from a man aged 35 to 55 who had recovered from COVID-19. The sample was PBMCs or T cells enriched from blood (not recorded which). The CDR3 DNA is TGTGCCAGCAGTTTAGGGGGACAGGGGGTTCAGCCCCAGCATTTT. Amino acids: CASSLGGQGVQPQHF.